This T cell receptor (beta chain) was retrieved from a study of low-dose radiotherapy and immunotherapy resistance in tumors. Study as a whole: Treatment of Cohort 1 consisted of 0.5 Gy per fraction every 2 weeks, adding up to 6.5 Gy. Intravenous cyclophosphamide at 200 mg/m2 preceded radiation and immunotherapy by one day, every two weeks.

TRAV- and TRBV-specific primers were used for first-strand cDNA, which covered alpha and beta chains. The TCRs were subjected to amplification over approximately 20 PCR cycles employing a constant-region primer in conjunction with a V-primer adapter. Following isolation, mRNA was amplified via in vitro transcription. TCRdb processed the reads anew with MiXCR; each CDR3 protein has one entry. This sample has approximately 90,000 distinct CDR3 sequences; roughly 9% occur once, and the top ten carry under 1.1%. The table lists this clonotype with many counts. Stated time point: before trial treatment. As their treatment, donors received nivolumab, ipilimumab, aspirin, low-dose cyclophosphamide and low-dose radiotherapy. The specimen comprised PBMCs, sampled before treatment. The origin of this receptor is a male donor with prostate cancer.

The CDR3, as DNA: TGTGCCAGCAGCTCCCGACAGGGGGCTTACGAGCAGTACTTC. Translated, it gives CASSSRQGAYEQYF. V usage is TRBV5-8 and J usage is TRBJ2-7; 10 nucleotides agree with TRBD1. The CDR3 runs to 14 residues. Unmatched junction bases numbered 4, after V lost 3 bases and J lost 4 bases. Germline CDR1 is SGHTS and CDR2 is YDEGEE.